The clone carrying this T cell receptor beta chain was recorded a few times. The antigen remains unidentified. This entry is derived from a study of response to subunit inactivated influenza vaccine. Study observations and caveats: New T cells are recruited in small numbers by each seasonal influenza vaccination, according to the authors' suggestion.

This CDR3 has 13 residues. The V and J ends lost 10 bases and 2 bases, in that order; junction bases with no gene match: 5. Germline CDR1 reads SGHDN; CDR2 reads FVKESK. From the RT-PCR reads, TCRdb called clonotypes with MiXCR, one entry per CDR3 protein. The data show a few hundred thousand distinct CDR3 sequences, 14% seen once. The receptor was derived from a man in his fifties who received an inactivated influenza vaccine. The source material was PBMCs from blood, sampled 12 days after vaccination. This sequence joins TRBV14 and TRBJ2-7; 10 bases are shared with TRBD2. In DNA, the CDR3 is TGTGCCACCCGGACTAGCGGCACCTACGAGCAGTACTTC. Protein product: CATRTSGTYEQYF. Variable domain in full (rest from reference TRBV14 and TRBJ2-7): EAGVTQFPSHSVIEKGQTVTLRCDPISGHDNLYWYRRVMGKEIKFLLHFVKESKQDESGMPNNRFLAERTGGTYSTLKVQPAELEDSGVYFCATRTSGTYEQYFGPGTRLTVT.